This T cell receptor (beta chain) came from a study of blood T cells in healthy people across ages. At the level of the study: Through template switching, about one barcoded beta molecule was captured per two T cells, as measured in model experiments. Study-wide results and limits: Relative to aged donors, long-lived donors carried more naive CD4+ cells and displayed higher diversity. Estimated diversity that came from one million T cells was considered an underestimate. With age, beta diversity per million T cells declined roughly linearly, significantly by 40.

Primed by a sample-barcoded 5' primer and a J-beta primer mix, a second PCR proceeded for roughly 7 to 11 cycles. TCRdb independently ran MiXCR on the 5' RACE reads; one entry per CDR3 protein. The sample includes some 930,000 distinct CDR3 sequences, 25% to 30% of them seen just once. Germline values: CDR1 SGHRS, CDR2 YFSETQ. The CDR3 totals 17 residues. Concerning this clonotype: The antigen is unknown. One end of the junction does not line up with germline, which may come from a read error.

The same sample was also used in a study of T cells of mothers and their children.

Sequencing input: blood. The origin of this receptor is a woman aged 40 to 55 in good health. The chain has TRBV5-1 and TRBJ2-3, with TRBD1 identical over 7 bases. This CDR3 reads CASSLAGWDSLTDAQYF. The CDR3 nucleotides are TGCGCCAGCAGCTTGGCCGGCTGGGACAGCCTCACAGATGCGCAGTATTTT. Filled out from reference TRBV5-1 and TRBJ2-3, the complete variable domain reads KAGVTQTPRYLIKTRGQQVTLSCSPISGHRSVSWYQQTPGQGLQFLFEYFSETQRNKGNFPGRFSGRQFSNSRSEMNVSTLELGDSALYLCASSLAGWDSLTDAQYFGPGTRLTVL.